The rows below give T cell receptor beta chains drawn from one sample of a study of CD8 T cells in ankylosing spondylitis. TCRdb re-analysed the 5' RACE reads in MiXCR, keeping a single row per CDR3 protein. The table records 200,000 to 250,000 distinct CDR3 sequences, 10% of them present only once. Sequencing was carried out using blood, either unsorted or a sorted T cell fraction (not recorded which). These TCRs come from a male donor with ankylosing spondylitis or in good health (not recorded which). The CDR3 runs from the conserved cysteine through the conserved F or W. The D gene is left open where the match is weak. Only some rows state a clone size, as once, few, many or a class for expanded clones.

v_gene	abundance	d_gene	j_gene	CDR3nt	CDR3aa
TRBV12-3/TRBV12-4	many	TRBD1	TRBJ1-5	TGTGCCAGCAGTTTTGGACAGGGCATCAATCAGCCCCAGCATTTT	CASSFGQGINQPQHF
TRBV5-8	NA	TRBD1	TRBJ2-7	TGTGCCAGCAGCTTACGGACAGGGGGACGTTACGAGCAGTACTTC	CASSLRTGGRYEQYF
TRBV5-1	many	NA	TRBJ2-5	TGCGCCAGCAGCTTGGCCTTAGATCAAGAGACCCAGTACTTC	CASSLALDQETQYF
TRBV12-3/TRBV12-4	many	TRBD2	TRBJ2-1	TGTGCCAGCAGTTTGACAGCGGGGGGCCCGTACTCCTACAATGAGCAGTTCTTC	CASSLTAGGPYSYNEQFF
TRBV3-1	many	NA	TRBJ1-4	TGTGCCAGCAGCCAGGGGGCGCGAAGGGGTGAAAAACTGTTTTTT	CASSQGARRGEKLFF
TRBV27	few	TRBD1	TRBJ1-2	TGTGCCAGCAGCATCCAGGGGGCCGGCTATGGCTACACCTTC	CASSIQGAGYGYTF
TRBV5-6	NA	NA	TRBJ1-1	TGTGCCAGCAGCTTATCAGGTCGGGAAGCTTTCTTT	CASSLSGREAFF
TRBV7-9	many	NA	TRBJ2-7	TGTGCCAGCAGCTTAACAGGGATCTGGCCCTACGAGCAGTACTTC	CASSLTGIWPYEQYF
TRBV7-2	many	NA	TRBJ2-7	TGTGCCAGCAGCGAAAGTCGATCAGGGTCCTACGAGCAGTACTTC	CASSESRSGSYEQYF
TRBV20-1	many	TRBD1	TRBJ2-7	TGCAGTGCTACGGACACCGGGACAGGGATTTACGAGCAGTACTTC	CSATDTGTGIYEQYF
TRBV12-3/TRBV12-4	few	TRBD1	TRBJ2-4	TGTGCCAGCAGTCTACAAGGGACAGGGACTAAAAACATTCAGTACTTC	CASSLQGTGTKNIQYF
TRBV5-5	NA	TRBD1	TRBJ2-5	TGTGCCAGCAGCTTATTCCAGGGGGAAGAGACCCAGTACTTC	CASSLFQGEETQYF
TRBV6-5	many	NA	TRBJ2-7	TGTGCCAGCAGTTACTCTCCCACCGGGACGGTCTACGAGCAGTACTTC	CASSYSPTGTVYEQYF
TRBV11-2	NA	NA	TRBJ2-3	TGTGCCAGCAGCTTAGTTTATCGGTCAACAGATACGCAGTATTTT	CASSLVYRSTDTQYF
TRBV9	few	NA	TRBJ2-2	TGTGCCAGCAGCCTCGCTCGGGGGGAGCTGTTTTTT	CASSLARGELFF
TRBV27	many	NA	TRBJ1-4	TGTGCCAGCAGTTTACAGGGTGGTAGGGTTTCAACTAATGAAAAACTGTTTTTT	CASSLQGGRVSTNEKLFF
TRBV4-1	many	TRBD2	TRBJ2-1	TGCGCCAGCAGCCATGGAACTAGCGGGGACTACAATGAGCAGTTCTTC	CASSHGTSGDYNEQFF
TRBV10-3	NA	TRBD1	TRBJ2-3	TGTGCCATCAGCCTGACAGGGGGCACAGATACGCAGTATTTT	CAISLTGGTDTQYF
TRBV5-1	many	NA	TRBJ2-7	TGCGCCAGCAGCTTGATACAGGGAGATCCCTACGAGCAGTACTTC	CASSLIQGDPYEQYF
TRBV5-1	many	NA	TRBJ1-1	TGCGCCAGCAGCCCGGGACGGACGAACACTGAAGCTTTCTTT	CASSPGRTNTEAFF
TRBV12-3/TRBV12-4	many	TRBD2	TRBJ2-2	TGTGCCAGCAGAAGCGGGGGGGCCGGCACCGGGGAGCTGTTTTTT	CASRSGGAGTGELFF
TRBV7-8	many	NA	TRBJ1-1	TGTGCCAGCAGCTCCTATCTTGAATCCGGAGGCACTGAAGCTTTCTTT	CASSSYLESGGTEAFF
TRBV5-1	many	TRBD1	TRBJ2-7	TGCGCCAGCAGCTTGGAGGACAGGGCCCGGGAGCAGTACTTC	CASSLEDRAREQYF
TRBV5-6	many	TRBD1	TRBJ2-7	TGTGCCAGCAGCTTCGGGACAGGGGGCGCGTTAATCTACGAGCAGTACTTC	CASSFGTGGALIYEQYF
TRBV28	NA	TRBD1	TRBJ2-5	TGTGCCAGCAGGGGGACAGGGCAAGAGACCCAGTACTTC	CASRGTGQETQYF
TRBV24-1	many	NA	TRBJ2-1	TGTGCCACAGAAACTCAGGGGAACGGTGACTACAATGAGCAGTTCTTC	CATETQGNGDYNEQFF
TRBV12-3/TRBV12-4	many	NA	TRBJ1-1	TGTGCCAGCAGTTGGGCAGAGGCTGAAGCTTTCTTT	CASSWAEAEAFF
TRBV20-1	many	TRBD1	TRBJ2-5	TGCAGCCTAGAGACAGGGTCGAGGGCTGGAGAGACCCAGTACTTC	CSLETGSRAGETQYF
TRBV5-1	many	NA	TRBJ1-1	TGCGCCAGCAGCTTGGAGACCCAGAGGGCCACTGAAGCTTTCTTT	CASSLETQRATEAFF
TRBV5-4	few	NA	TRBJ2-3	TGTGCCAGCAGCTTGGGTGCAGGGGAGGGGACAGATACGCAGTATTTT	CASSLGAGEGTDTQYF
TRBV3-1	many	NA	TRBJ1-5	TGTGCCAGCAGCCAAGATATCGGGGCGAATCAGCCCCAGCATTTT	CASSQDIGANQPQHF
TRBV20-1	NA	NA	TRBJ2-1	TGCAGTGCTAGAAGTCCGGGCTCCTACAATGAGCAGTTCTTC	CSARSPGSYNEQFF
TRBV11-2	many	TRBD1	TRBJ2-1	TGTGCCAGCAGGGATCTACAGGGGGAGCCGAGTTACAATGAGCAGTTCTTC	CASRDLQGEPSYNEQFF
TRBV7-9	few	NA	TRBJ2-3	TGTGCCACCGAGGGCCCTAGCACAGATACGCAGTATTTT	CATEGPSTDTQYF
TRBV3-1	few	NA	TRBJ1-1	TGTGCCAGCAGCCGGGGAGTGTGGTTGGAAGCTTTCTTT	CASSRGVWLEAFF
TRBV5-5	NA	TRBD1	TRBJ2-5	TGTGCCAGCAGCGTAACAACAGGGGTGGCCTGGGAGACCCAGTACTTC	CASSVTTGVAWETQYF
TRBV5-1	many	NA	TRBJ2-3	TGCGCCAGCAGCTTGGAGGGTCCGGCAGATACGCAGTATTTT	CASSLEGPADTQYF
TRBV7-7	many	NA	TRBJ2-5	TGTGCTAGTAGTCCAGGGAGCTACCAAGAGACCCAGTACTTC	CASSPGSYQETQYF
TRBV7-9	many	NA	TRBJ2-5	TGTGCCAGCAGCTTCGTCAGCGAGGAGACCCAGTACTTC	CASSFVSEETQYF
TRBV6-1	many	NA	TRBJ1-2	TGTGCCAGCAGTGAGGTGCGAAGGGGTCGAACCGCCGTGAACTATGGCTACACCTTC	CASSEVRRGRTAVNYGYTF
TRBV6-4	many	TRBD1	TRBJ2-7	TGTGCCAGCAGGGTCCGGACAGGGGGGTCCTACGAGCAGTACTTC	CASRVRTGGSYEQYF
TRBV20-1	many	TRBD1	TRBJ1-1	TGCAGTGCTAGCCTCCCAACCCCAAGGGACAGGGGATTTGAAGCTTTCTTT	CSASLPTPRDRGFEAFF
TRBV12-3/TRBV12-4	many	NA	TRBJ1-5	TGTGCCAGCAGTTTAGCTGGCGACTCCCAATCCCATTTT	CASSLAGDSQSHF
TRBV5-5	few	TRBD2	TRBJ2-3	TGTGCCAGCAGCTTGCATCTAGCGGAGATCACAGATACGCAGTATTTT	CASSLHLAEITDTQYF
TRBV7-2	few	NA	TRBJ1-1	TGTGCCAGCAGTCAAGAGAGGAGGGGTGCGATTGCCACTGAAGCTTTCTTT	CASSQERRGAIATEAFF
TRBV5-1	many	NA	TRBJ2-1	TGCGCCAGCAGCTTGGCCACCTCGGGCAATGAGCAGTTCTTC	CASSLATSGNEQFF
TRBV5-6	few	NA	TRBJ2-1	TGTGCCAGCAGCTTGCCCCAAAGCTCCTACAATGAGCAGTTCTTC	CASSLPQSSYNEQFF
TRBV7-6	few	NA	TRBJ2-2	TGTGCCAGCAGAGGCGGGGGCCATCCGAACACCGGGGAGCTGTTTTTT	CASRGGGHPNTGELFF
TRBV5-4	few	TRBD1	TRBJ1-6	TGTGCCAGCAGCCCTACAGGGGATGGATCACCCCTCCACTTT	CASSPTGDGSPLHF